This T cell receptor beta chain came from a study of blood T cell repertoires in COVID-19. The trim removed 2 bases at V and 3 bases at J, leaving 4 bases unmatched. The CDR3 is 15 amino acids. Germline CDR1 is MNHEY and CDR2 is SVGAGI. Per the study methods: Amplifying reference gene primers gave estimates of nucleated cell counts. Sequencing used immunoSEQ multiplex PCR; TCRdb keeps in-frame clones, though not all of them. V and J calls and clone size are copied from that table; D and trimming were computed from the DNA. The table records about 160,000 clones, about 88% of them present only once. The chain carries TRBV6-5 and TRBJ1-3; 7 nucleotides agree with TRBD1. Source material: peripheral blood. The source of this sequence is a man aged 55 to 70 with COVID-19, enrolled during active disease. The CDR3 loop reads CASSYEGARGNTIYF. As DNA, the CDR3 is TGTGCCAGCAGTTACGAGGGGGCGCGTGGAAACACCATATATTTT.